This T cell receptor beta chain comes out of a study of T cell responses to AZD1222 COVID-19 vaccine. This clone was seen just once. V was clipped by 5 bases and J by 1 base, with 17 bases between them. CDR1 SGHVS and CDR2 FNYEAQ come from the germline V gene. The CDR3 sequence is 16 residues long. The data were produced by immunoSEQ multiplex PCR, yet TCRdb's version contains in-frame clones alone and is incomplete. The sample has fewer than 200,000 clones; approximately 90% are singletons. The sample was peripheral blood, taken 28 days after the second AZD1222 dose. The clonotype was recovered from an adult who received the AZD1222 COVID-19 vaccine. The chain links TRBV7-6 to TRBJ2-5, with D possibly TRBD2 on 7 matching bases. CDR3 sequence (DNA): TGTGCCAGCAGCACGGGACAAGCGGGAATCCAAGAGACCCAGTACTTC. Translation: CASSTGQAGIQETQYF.